Following are 27 T cell receptor beta chains from one sample sequenced in a study of molecular identifiers for immune sequencing clone quantification. TCRdb reprocessed the PCR reads via MiXCR and lists one record per CDR3 protein. The sample lists some 680,000 distinct CDR3 sequences, about 25% seen once, with 0.7% to 0.95% in the top ten. Sequencing input: naive CD8+ T cells from blood, with Jurkat cell RNA spiked in. Described subset: FACS-sorted CD8+CD4-CCR7+CD45RA+ naive T cells. The receptors originated from a human donor in good health. Some libraries in this study had Jurkat cell RNA spiked in.

The chain links TRBV6-6 to TRBJ2-7, with D perhaps TRBD1 (6 bases). The V gene lost 5 bases and the J gene lost 6 bases, with 11 bases spanning the gap. Germline-derived CDR1 and CDR2 are MNHNY and SVGAGI (reference sequence). The CDR3 spans 12 residues. The chain's CDR3 is CASSRGQSEQYF. CDR3 coding DNA: TGTGCCAGCAGTCGAGGACAGTCCGAGCAGTACTTC.

Many counts were recorded for this clonotype. V and J are TRBV6-2 or TRBV6-3 and TRBJ2-3, with a possible D match to TRBD2 (6 bases). Trimming removed 6 bases from V and 4 bases from J, with 8 bases in between. The CDR3 loop spans 12 amino acids. CDR1 is MNHEY and CDR2 is SVGEGT in the germline V gene. The CDR3 region is CASRLASDTQYF. The DNA for the CDR3 is TGTGCCAGCAGACTAGCATCAGATACGCAGTATTTT.

As regards this clonotype: This sequence may be a read error, since a much larger clone differs from it by one base. J is TRBJ2-1 and V is TRBV7-2; unclear D gene. Germline V gives CDR1 SGHTA, CDR2 FQGNSA. This CDR3 is 12 amino acids long. The CDR3 DNA sequence: TGTGCCAGCAGCTTAGGGTTCAATGAGCAGTCCTTC. Protein: CASSLGFNEQSF.

With regard to this clonotype: The junction and the germline gene differ at one end; a read error may be behind it. The gene calls are TRBV29-1 and TRBJ2-1, with D tentatively TRBD2 (5 bases). The CDR3 runs to 13 residues. Germline V gene sequence: CDR1 SQVTM, CDR2 ANQGSEA. DNA for the CDR3: TGCAGCGTTGCTAGCCTGTCCTACAATGAGCGGTTCTTC. Residues: CSVASLSYNERFF.

This clonotype showed up just a few times. V is TRBV12-3 or TRBV12-4 and J is TRBJ1-1; D gene ambiguous. V lost 2 bases and J lost 6, with 7 bases in between. The CDR3 consists of 12 residues. CDR3: CASSLSAAEAFF. In nucleotides, the CDR3 is TGTGCCAGCAGTTTATCTGCAGCTGAAGCTTTCTTT.

Ten or more counts support this clonotype. The rearrangement uses TRBV12-3 or TRBV12-4 and TRBJ2-5; D is ambiguous. V lost 3 bases and J lost 4, with 9 bases in between. This CDR3 region has 13 residues. The DNA of the CDR3 is TGTGCCAGCAGTTTCGGTACTGCAGAGACCCAGTACTTC. Encoded protein: CASSFGTAETQYF.

This clonotype has more than one count but fewer than ten. A much larger clone sits a single nucleotide away, making a read error possible. The genes are TRBV7-9 and TRBJ2-3, with unresolved D. Looked up from germline, CDR1 is SEHNR and CDR2 is FQNEAQ (reference sequence). This CDR3 contains 13 residues. CDR3 bases: TGTGCCAGCAGCTTTCCCAGCCCAGATATGCAGTATTTT. It translates to CASSFPSPDMQYF. Full variable domain (outside the CDR3, taken from reference TRBV7-9 and TRBJ2-3): DTGVSQNPRHKITKRGQNVTFRCDPISEHNRLYWYRQTLGQGPEFLTYFQNEAQLEKSRLLSDRFSAERPKGSFSTLEIQRTEQGDSAMYLCASSFPSPDMQYFGPGTRLTVL.

This clonotype was counted at least ten times. This rearrangement joins TRBV7-9 to TRBJ2-5, with D hard to call. The V gene's germline CDR1 is SEHNR and CDR2 FQNEAQ (reference sequence). This CDR3 has 13 amino acids. Trimming left V 1 base short and J 5 bases short, with 8 bases between. The CDR3 DNA sequence: TGTGCCAGCAGCTTAGGCCTTGCGGAGACCCAGTACTTC. This sequence encodes CASSLGLAETQYF.

The V call is TRBV5-8, the J call TRBJ1-2; possible D gene TRBD1, 5 bases. Trimming stripped 0 bases from V and 6 bases from J, with 9 bases between. There are 13 residues in the CDR3. Germline V gene sequence: CDR1 SGHTS, CDR2 YDEGEE. This CDR3 reads CASSLARVDGYTF. The CDR3 DNA sequence: TGTGCCAGCAGCTTGGCCAGGGTTGATGGCTACACCTTC.

This clonotype was counted at least ten times. The chain is built from TRBV11-2 and TRBJ1-2, with 7 bases that match TRBD1. V lost 6 bases and J lost 7; bases outside the gene matches: 11. This CDR3 has 14 amino acids. Germline CDR1 reads SGHAT; CDR2 reads FQNNGV. In DNA, the CDR3 is TGTGCCAGCAGATCTCTCACAGGGGATCCTGGCTACACCTTC. This gives the protein CASRSLTGDPGYTF.

J is TRBJ2-1 and V is TRBV27; a possible D gene is TRBD2 (6 bases). With 4 bases removed from V and 2 bases from J, the gap between germline ends came to 12 bases. CDR3 length: 15 residues. The germline gives CDR1 MNHEY, CDR2 SMNVEV (reference sequence). DNA of the CDR3: TGTGCCAGCAGTTACGACGGGAGCCCCTACAATGAGCAGTTCTTC. Translation gives CASSYDGSPYNEQFF.

The chain links TRBV7-9 to TRBJ1-2; 9 nucleotides line up with TRBD1. The CDR3 is made up of 14 amino acids. CDR1 and CDR2 (germline): SEHNR, FQNEAQ (reference sequence). V was pared by 4 bases and J by 8 bases, with 8 bases of the junction left unmatched. The CDR3 reads CASSSPGQGIGYTF. The DNA of the CDR3 is TGTGCCAGCAGCTCACCGGGACAGGGAATAGGCTACACCTTC.

This clonotype came up a few times. The rearrangement joins TRBV6-1 to TRBJ2-7, with TRBD1 matching over 9 bases. The CDR3 loop spans 19 amino acids. V shed 4 bases and J 5 bases; nucleotides not matched to a gene: 21. Germline CDR1 and CDR2: MNHNS and SASEGT. The DNA for the CDR3 is TGTGCCAGCAGTGCTCCGGGACAGGGCGCTGGAGTAAGCCCGGACGAGCAGTACTTC. Translating it yields CASSAPGQGAGVSPDEQYF.

V and J are TRBV9 and TRBJ2-3; D perhaps matches TRBD2 (7 bases). Trimming left V 3 bases short and J 6 bases short, with 14 bases between. Germline CDR1 is SGDLS and CDR2 is YYNGEE. This CDR3 contains 14 residues. CDR3 coding DNA: TGTGCCAGCAGCGCCGGGGGGCTCTTTGATACGCAGTATTTT. Translating gives CASSAGGLFDTQYF.

This clonotype was found a few times. V and J are TRBV19 and TRBJ2-1, with 7 bases matching TRBD2. CDR3 length: 17 amino acids. CDR1 is LNHDA, CDR2 SQIVND, per germline (reference sequence). V trimming: 3 bases; J trimming: 0 bases; junction bases outside the gene matches: 8. CDR3 bases: TGTGCCAGTAGTATTTCCTCAGCGGGAACCTCCTACAATGAGCAGTTCTTC. This encodes CASSISSAGTSYNEQFF.

The rearrangement joins TRBV12-3 or TRBV12-4 to TRBJ1-3; TRBD1 agrees at 11 bases. Losses at the gene ends were 6 bases for V and 0 bases for J; bases not matched to a gene: 16. The CDR3 is made up of 20 amino acids. As DNA, the CDR3 is TGTGCCAGCAGCCGACCCCTGGACAGGGGGCCCCGGAGCTCTGGAAACACCATATATTTT. It codes for CASSRPLDRGPRSSGNTIYF.

This clonotype turned up a few times. V gene TRBV27 combines with J gene TRBJ2-7, with 11 bases fitting TRBD2. The CDR3 extends over 16 amino acids. Trimming removed 5 bases from V and 2 bases from J; junction bases left unmatched: 8. The germline V gene has CDR1 MNHEY and CDR2 SMNVEV (reference sequence). CDR3 amino acids: CASSGIAGGRAYEQYF. The CDR3 DNA sequence: TGTGCCAGCAGTGGGATAGCGGGGGGGAGGGCCTACGAGCAGTACTTC.

A word on this clonotype: A much larger clone sits a single nucleotide away, making a read error possible. The V call is TRBV3-1, the J call TRBJ2-3; unclear D gene. From germline, CDR1 is LGHDT and CDR2 YNNKEL (reference sequence). The CDR3 is made up of 16 amino acids. The DNA of the CDR3 is TGTGCCAGCAGCCAACTCCATAGCCCTGGCACAGATGCGCAGTATTTT. It encodes CASSQLHSPGTDAQYF.

This clonotype was seen only a few times. The gene calls are TRBV19 and TRBJ1-2; D not resolved. The germline gives CDR1 LNHDA, CDR2 SQIVND (reference sequence). The ends were cut back, 8 bases at V and 8 bases at J, with 15 bases in the middle. This CDR3 is built from 12 residues. In nucleotides, the CDR3 is TGTGCCAGTTCTCATTCCGGACGAGGCTACACCTTC. Protein: CASSHSGRGYTF.

This clonotype was detected many times. This sequence joins TRBV7-2 and TRBJ1-3; the D gene is possibly TRBD1 (5 bases). Deletions cut 3 bases from V and 6 bases from J, with 18 bases between. CDR3 length: 16 residues. Germline CDR1 SGHTA, CDR2 FQGNSA. This CDR3 reads CASSFSGTGVENTIYF. For the CDR3, the DNA is TGTGCCAGCAGCTTCTCCGGGACGGGGGTCGAAAACACCATATATTTT.

The chain is built from TRBV11-2 and TRBJ2-2; 12 bases line up with TRBD2. This CDR3 region has 16 residues. Germline loops: CDR1 SGHAT, CDR2 FQNNGV. V shed 4 bases and J 6 bases; nucleotides not matched to a gene: 6. CDR3 sequence reads: CASSSMTSGSPGELFF. CDR3 coding DNA: TGTGCCAGCAGCTCAATGACTAGCGGGAGCCCCGGGGAGCTGTTTTTT.

This clonotype was counted many times. The V and J genes are TRBV27 and TRBJ1-6, with D uncertain. The CDR3 spans 12 residues. V lost 6 bases to trimming and J lost 7 bases, with 7 bases between them. Germline values: CDR1 MNHEY, CDR2 SMNVEV (reference sequence). CDR3 in DNA: TGTGCCAGCAGGCAGCTAAATTCACCCCTCCACTTT. This codes for CASRQLNSPLHF.

This clonotype was seen at least ten times. CDR3 sequence reads: CASSSRVNNQPQHF. CDR3 nucleotide sequence: TGTGCCAGCAGTTCCAGGGTAAACAATCAGCCCCAGCATTTT. V gene TRBV28 combines with J gene TRBJ1-5, with D possibly being TRBD1 (5 bases). CDR3 length: 14 residues. V lost 4 bases, J lost 3 bases, and 10 bases lay in between. Germline lookup yields CDR1 MDHEN and CDR2 SYDVKM.

This clonotype has more than one count but fewer than ten. The chain is built from TRBV7-9 and TRBJ2-7, with D maybe TRBD2 (6 bases). Trimming left V 1 base short and J 3 bases short, with 13 bases between. CDR1 is SEHNR, CDR2 FQNEAQ, per germline (reference sequence). The CDR3 is 15 amino acids. The CDR3 loop is CASSLGWTKNYEQYF. The CDR3, as DNA: TGTGCCAGCAGCTTAGGCTGGACTAAAAACTACGAGCAGTACTTC.

This clonotype appeared many times. The chain employs TRBV7-9 and TRBJ2-1, with a possible D match to TRBD1 (5 bases). The CDR3 has 18 amino acids. With 4 bases removed from V and 3 bases from J, the gap between germline ends came to 22 bases. In germline, CDR1 is SEHNR, CDR2 FQNEAQ (reference sequence). CDR3 loop: CASSSLIQTDVNYNEQFF. CDR3 DNA sequence: TGTGCCAGCAGCTCACTAATCCAGACAGACGTCAACTACAATGAGCAGTTCTTC.

About this clonotype: A much larger clone differs by one base, so this may be a read error. V and J are TRBV7-9 and TRBJ2-5; 8 positions agree with TRBD1. V dropped 2 bases and J dropped 5; count of bases not matched to a gene: 7. Per germline, CDR1 SEHNR and CDR2 FQNEAQ (reference sequence). The CDR3 covers 15 residues. The CDR3 loop reads CASSLPWGQAETQYF. The DNA for the CDR3 is TGTGCCAGCAGCTTACCTTGGGGACAGGCGGAGACCCAGTACTTC.

This clonotype appeared once. Compared with germline, one end of the junction differs, possibly owing to a read error. The rearrangement links TRBV4-1 to TRBJ1-6; 8 bases fit TRBD1. CDR1 and CDR2 (germline): MGHRA, YSYEKL. The CDR3 sequence is 14 residues long. CDR3 nucleotides: TGCGCCAGCAGCCCAGGACAGGGCATGACCCCCCTCCCCTTT. It codes for CASSPGQGMTPLPF.